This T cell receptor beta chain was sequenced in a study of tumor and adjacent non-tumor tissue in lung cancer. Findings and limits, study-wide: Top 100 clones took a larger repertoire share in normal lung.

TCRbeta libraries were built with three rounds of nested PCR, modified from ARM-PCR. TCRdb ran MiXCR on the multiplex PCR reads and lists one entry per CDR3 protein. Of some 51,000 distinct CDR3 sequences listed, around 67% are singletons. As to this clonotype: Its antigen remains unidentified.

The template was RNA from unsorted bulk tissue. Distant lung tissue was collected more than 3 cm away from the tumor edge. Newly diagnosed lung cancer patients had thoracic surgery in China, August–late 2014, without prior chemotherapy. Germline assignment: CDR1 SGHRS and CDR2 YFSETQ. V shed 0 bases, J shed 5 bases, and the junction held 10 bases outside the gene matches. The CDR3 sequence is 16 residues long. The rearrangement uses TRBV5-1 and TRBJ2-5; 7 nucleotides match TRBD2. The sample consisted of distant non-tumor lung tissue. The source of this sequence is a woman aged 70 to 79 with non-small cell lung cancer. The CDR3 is CASSLGTSGPDETQYF. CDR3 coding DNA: TGCGCCAGCAGCTTGGGGACTAGTGGCCCCGATGAGACCCAGTACTTC.